The entry that follows covers one T cell receptor (beta chain) sequence. At one end the junction does not follow the germline gene, possibly because of a read error. This sample stems from a study of blood T cell repertoires in COVID-19. Study context: Acute and convalescent COVID-19 samples came from the United States, Italy and Spain. Sources were T cells, B-cell-depleted T cells, or PBMCs; the material itself was cDNA or gDNA.

CDR3 length: 14 residues. The germline CDR1 and CDR2 sequences are MNHEY and SMNVEV (reference sequence). Original processing notes: Amplifying reference gene primers gave estimates of nucleated cell counts. Sequenced by immunoSEQ multiplex PCR; TCRdb stores in-frame clones only, minus some. That table is the source of V, J and clone size, and D and trimming were worked out from the DNA. The sample has 150,000 to 200,000 clones, around 90% seen once. The source of this sequence is a man over 45 with acute or convalescent COVID-19. Sequences were obtained from peripheral blood. The chain recombines TRBV27 with TRBJ1-1, with 7 nucleotides matching TRBD1. CDR3 amino acids: CASKPDRANSEAFF. The CDR3 region has the DNA TGTGCCAGCAAACCCGACAGGGCGAACTCTGAAGCTTTCTTT.